Below are 15 T cell receptor beta chains sequenced from a single sample in a study of T-cell reconstitution after alpha-beta-depleted transplantation in children (dated by TCRdb to the mid-2010s). The library was produced with PCR. TCRdb records Illumina HiSeq 2500 as the sequencer. TCR libraries were prepared with molecular barcoding, using unique molecular identifiers to normalize TCRbeta repertoire quantification. TCRdb ran its own pipeline on the public reads, namely fastp trimming at Q25 and MiXCR clone calling, and kept in-frame beta chains. Every distinct CDR3 protein forms one entry, paired with its most common genes and DNA. The sample includes some 500,000 distinct CDR3 sequences, with approximately 32% observed a single time. Of the sample, 2% to 3% falls within the top ten clones. Sequences were derived from PBMCs from the stem cell graft donor, sampled from the stem cell graft. These receptors all stem from a human donor who donated a stem cell graft to a child with aplastic anemia.

J is TRBJ1-3 and V is TRBV5-6, with TRBD1 identical over 8 bases. The germline CDR1 and CDR2 sequences are SGHDT and YYEEEE. Trimming removed 2 bases from V and 4 bases from J; junction bases left unmatched: 8. The CDR3 has 16 amino acids. CDR3 nucleotides: TGTGCCAGCAGCTTAACCCGGACAGGGATAGGAAACACCATATATTTT. It is translated as CASSLTRTGIGNTIYF.

A few counts support this clonotype. The chain combines TRBV20-1 with TRBJ1-4; tentatively, D is TRBD1 (5 bases). CDR1 is DFQATT and CDR2 is SNEGSKA in the germline V gene (reference sequence). This CDR3 has 13 residues. The CDR3 region is CSIPGRDNEKLFF. The CDR3 DNA follows: TGCAGCATACCGGGACGCGATAATGAAAAACTGTTTTTT.

This clonotype was observed once. The genes are TRBV15 and TRBJ2-5, with 8 bases identical to TRBD1. This CDR3 contains 15 residues. CDR1 and CDR2 from the germline V gene are LNHNV and YYDKDF (reference sequence). Trimming cost V 0 bases and J 4 bases; bases outside gene matches: 4. The CDR3 sequence: CATSRDPTGGETQYF. For the CDR3, the DNA is TGTGCCACCAGCAGAGATCCTACAGGGGGAGAGACCCAGTACTTC.

This clonotype was recorded only once. The V and J genes are TRBV15 and TRBJ1-1; D might be TRBD1 (6 bases). The CDR3 has 14 residues. V was trimmed by 3 bases and J by 7 bases, leaving 15 bases between them. Germline CDR1 is LNHNV and CDR2 is YYDKDF (reference sequence). Here the CDR3 reads CATSRRGVLGEAFF. CDR3 coding DNA: TGTGCCACCAGCAGGAGGGGGGTGTTGGGTGAAGCTTTCTTT.

The rearrangement uses TRBV5-1 and TRBJ1-3; maybe TRBD1 (6 bases). V dropped 4 bases and J dropped 2 bases, with 7 bases sitting between them. This CDR3 region has 13 residues. CDR1 is SGHRS, CDR2 YFSETQ, per germline. The CDR3 region is CASSPGAGNTIYF. The CDR3 bases are TGCGCCAGCAGCCCAGGGGCTGGAAACACCATATATTTT.

J is TRBJ2-7 and V is TRBV18; D gene ambiguous. This CDR3 comprises 14 residues. V lost 5 bases and J 4 bases, leaving 15 bases between the germline ends. Germline V gene lookup returns CDR1 KGHSH and CDR2 LQKENI. This chain's CDR3 is CASSLDKIPYEQYV. The CDR3 DNA reads as TGTGCCAGCTCATTAGACAAGATTCCTTACGAGCAGTACGTC.

The chain employs TRBV6-1 and TRBJ1-2, with 10 bases fitting TRBD1. Germline CDR1 reads MNHNS; CDR2 reads SASEGT. This CDR3 spans 15 amino acids. Trimming removed 5 bases from V and 3 bases from J; junction bases left unmatched: 6. In nucleotides, the CDR3 is TGTGCCAGCAGTATGACCGGGACAGGGGACTATGGCTACACCTTC. Translated, it gives CASSMTGTGDYGYTF.

In this sample, this clonotype turned up a few times. The chain carries TRBV12-3 or TRBV12-4 and TRBJ1-1; 9 nucleotides agree with TRBD1. This CDR3 is built from 14 residues. Trimming cost V 2 bases and J 10 bases; bases outside gene matches: 8. CDR3 loop: CASSLTGTGRRAFF. The CDR3, as DNA: TGTGCCAGCAGTTTAACCGGGACAGGGCGGAGAGCTTTCTTT.

The chain recombines TRBV5-6 with TRBJ1-6; D perhaps matches TRBD1 (5 bases). Per germline, CDR1 SGHDT and CDR2 YYEEEE. The length of the CDR3 is 17 residues. The V gene lost 2 bases and the J gene lost 4 bases, with 16 bases spanning the gap. The CDR3 region is CASSFREGTSYNSPLHF. CDR3 bases: TGTGCCAGCAGCTTCAGGGAGGGAACGTCTTATAATTCACCCCTCCACTTT. The full variable domain, rest sourced from reference TRBV5-6 and TRBJ1-6, is DAGVTQSPTHLIKTRGQQVTLRCSPKSGHDTVSWYQQALGQGPQFIFQYYEEEERQRGNFPDRFSGHQFPNYSSELNVNALLLGDSALYLCASSFREGTSYNSPLHFGNGTRLTVT.

This clonotype showed up just once. This chain uses TRBV7-2 with TRBJ2-1; 13 nucleotides line up with TRBD2. Trimming removed 1 base from V and 9 bases from J; junction bases left unmatched: 6. Germline V gene lookup returns CDR1 SGHTA and CDR2 FQGNSA. The CDR3 extends over 16 amino acids. The CDR3 DNA follows: TGTGCCAGCAGCTTAGGGGGACTAGCGGGATCGGGTGAGCAGTTCTTC. Protein product: CASSLGGLAGSGEQFF.

This clonotype was seen more than once but under ten times. The chain joins TRBV20-1 to TRBJ2-3; 8 bases match TRBD2. The trim removed 1 base at V and 2 bases at J, leaving 8 bases unmatched. Germline V gene data show CDR1 as DFQATT and CDR2 as SNEGSKA (reference sequence). This CDR3 has 16 amino acids. CDR3 in DNA: TGCAGTGCTAGAGGGCCTAGCGGGCTTACCACAGATACGCAGTATTTT. Its protein is CSARGPSGLTTDTQYF.

This clonotype was observed a handful of times. The chain couples TRBV15 to TRBJ2-6; D gene ambiguous. V dropped 7 bases and J dropped 0 bases, with 4 bases sitting between them. CDR1 and CDR2 (germline): LNHNV, YYDKDF (reference sequence). The CDR3 spans 13 residues. The CDR3 sequence: CATKTSGANVLTF. The CDR3 DNA sequence: TGTGCCACCAAGACCTCTGGGGCCAACGTCCTGACTTTC.

This chain uses TRBV20-1 with TRBJ2-1, with 7 bases that match TRBD2. Looked up from germline, CDR1 is DFQATT and CDR2 is SNEGSKA (reference sequence). V dropped 0 bases and J dropped 9; count of bases not matched to a gene: 11. The CDR3 runs 15 residues. The CDR3 nucleotides are TGCAGTGCTAGAGATAAAGGGACTACACCCCTTGAGCAGTTCTTC. This translates into CSARDKGTTPLEQFF.

This clonotype was recorded once. The chain joins TRBV19 to TRBJ2-1, with D possibly TRBD2 on 6 matching bases. The germline CDR1 and CDR2 sequences are LNHDA and SQIVND (reference sequence). V shed 9 bases and J shed 7 bases, with 22 bases lying between them. This CDR3 region has 15 residues. The CDR3 sequence: CASMGPGLLWNEQFF. For the CDR3, the DNA is TGTGCCAGCATGGGACCGGGACTTCTGTGGAATGAGCAGTTCTTC.

V usage is TRBV4-3 and J usage is TRBJ2-5, with D possibly matching TRBD2 (5 bases). The germline V gene encodes CDR1 LGHNA and CDR2 YSLEER. This CDR3 contains 14 residues. Deletions cut 7 bases from V and 5 bases from J, with 17 bases between. The DNA of the CDR3 is TGCGCCAGCACCAACTGGGAGATGTGGGAGACCCAGTACTTC. This encodes CASTNWEMWETQYF.